This TCR beta chain was captured in a study of T cells after yellow fever vaccination. Study overall: Preparation used SMART-Seq v4 Ultra Low Input for the low-cell-number fractions.

As to this clonotype: The antigen remains undetermined.

5'RACE template switching produced TCR cDNA carrying a universal primer site and UMIs. One entry per CDR3 protein, called by TCRdb with MiXCR from the 5' RACE reads. Among hundreds of thousands of distinct CDR3 sequences listed, approximately 16% were seen once. Study-level findings and limits: A secondary response was less intense yet reached its peak sooner, at day 5 versus 15.

This CDR3 contains 13 residues. V shed 5 bases and J shed 10 bases, with 15 bases lying between them. The germline CDR1 and CDR2 sequences are SGHTA and FQGNSA. The receptor's source is a man younger than 30 who received the YFV17D yellow fever vaccine. The chain links TRBV7-2 to TRBJ2-4; D is perhaps TRBD2 (5 bases). The specimen was PBMCs, collected roughly 5 days after the first yellow fever vaccination. CDR3 in amino acids: CASSARTREIQYF. In DNA, the CDR3 is TGTGCCAGCAGCGCGCGGACGAGGGAGATTCAGTACTTC.